Each of the 28 T cell receptor beta chains below was sequenced from the same sample in a study of long-term antiretroviral therapy in people with HIV. Runs used v3.0 of the immunoSEQ assay and were done at survey level. The repertoire was sequenced with immunoSEQ multiplex PCR; TCRdb's copy has only in-frame clones and lacks some. The data contain about 39,000 clones, more than 70% of them singletons. The material sequenced was unsorted PBMCs, taken 3.1 years after starting antiretroviral therapy. These receptor sequences come from a woman aged 50 to 65 with HIV.

This chain connects TRBV27 to TRBJ2-7; D is undetermined. The CDR3 covers 14 residues. From germline, CDR1 is MNHEY and CDR2 SMNVEV (reference sequence). Between the trimmed V and J ends, which lost 4 bases and 5 bases, there was a span of 15 bases. Here the CDR3 DNA reads TGTGCCAGCAGTTATCTAAGGCAGAATGACGAGCAGTACTTC. This translates into CASSYLRQNDEQYF.

The V gene is TRBV19, the J gene TRBJ1-2; D perhaps matches TRBD1 (5 bases). Germline CDR1 is LNHDA and CDR2 is SQIVND (reference sequence). V dropped 3 bases and J dropped 2 bases, with 28 bases sitting between them. The CDR3 sequence is 20 residues long. CDR3 amino acids: CASSIRPGNFPGLQNYGYTF. The CDR3 DNA is TGTGCCAGTAGTATCAGACCAGGAAATTTTCCGGGACTACAGAACTATGGCTACACCTTC.

This chain joins TRBV2 and TRBJ2-2; D unclear. The CDR3 is made up of 13 amino acids. The germline CDR1 and CDR2 sequences are SNHLY and FYNNEI. Trimming left V 2 bases short and J 6 bases short, with 7 bases between. CDR3 in DNA: TGTGCCAGCAGTGAAAACTACTCCGGGGAGCTGTTTTTT. Translation gives CASSENYSGELFF.

This chain uses TRBV30 with TRBJ1-1, with unresolved D. CDR1 is GTSNPN and CDR2 is SVGIG in the germline V gene (reference sequence). V lost 3 bases, J lost 0 bases, and 5 bases lay in between. The CDR3 extends over 12 amino acids. In nucleotides, the CDR3 is TGTGCCTGGAGCACGGTGAACACTGAAGCTTTCTTT. It specifies CAWSTVNTEAFF. The variable domain in full, with the rest retrieved from reference TRBV30 and TRBJ1-1, is SQTIHQWPATLVQPVGSPLSLECTVEGTSNPNLYWYRQAAGRGLQLLFYSVGIGQISSEVPQNLSASRPQDRQFILSSKKLLLSDSGFYLCAWSTVNTEAFFGQGTRLTVV.

The chain employs TRBV12-5 and TRBJ2-7; 11 bases align to TRBD2. This CDR3 region has 16 residues. Germline values: CDR1 LGHNT, CDR2 FRNRAP. Unmatched junction bases numbered 3, after V lost 0 bases and J lost 2 bases. CDR3 in DNA: TGTGCTAGTGGTTTGGTACGTAGCGGGGGGGCCTACGAGCAGTACTTC. Its protein is CASGLVRSGGAYEQYF. The variable domain in full, with the rest retrieved from reference TRBV12-5 and TRBJ2-7, is DARVTQTPRHKVTEMGQEVTMRCQPILGHNTVFWYRQTMMQGLELLAYFRNRAPLDDSGMPKDRFSAEMPDATLATLKIQPSEPRDSAVYFCASGLVRSGGAYEQYFGPGTRLTVT.

The chain has TRBV7-9 and TRBJ2-4; D not certain. CDR1 is SEHNR, CDR2 FQNEAQ, per germline (reference sequence). The CDR3 has 17 residues. V was clipped by 1 base and J by 2 bases, with 15 bases between them. CDR3 in DNA: TGTGCCAGCAGCTTAGTAGGCGTGGCCGCCACCAAAAACATTCAGTACTTC. The encoded protein is CASSLVGVAATKNIQYF.

This chain links TRBV10-1 with TRBJ1-2; possibly TRBD1 for D (5 bases). The CDR3 is made up of 13 amino acids. Trimming cost V 10 bases and J 0 bases, with 12 bases left between them. Germline V lookup: CDR1 WNHNN, CDR2 SYGVQD (reference sequence). CDR3 loop: CATAGASNYGYTF. CDR3 sequence (DNA): TGCGCCACCGCCGGGGCATCTAACTATGGCTACACCTTC.

V is TRBV27 and J is TRBJ1-6; D is ambiguous. The CDR3 is 17 residues long. Germline-derived CDR1 and CDR2 are MNHEY and SMNVEV (reference sequence). V was cut by 2 bases and J by 1 base, with 12 bases left in between. In DNA, the CDR3 is TGTGCCAGCAGTTTAGGTCGGGAAAGGTCCTATAATTCACCCCTCCACTTT. As protein: CASSLGRERSYNSPLHF.

The CDR3 region is CASSKEGTGRLGNSPLHF. As DNA, the CDR3 is TGTGCCAGCAGCAAAGAGGGTACAGGGAGGCTGGGAAATTCACCCCTCCACTTT. The rearrangement links TRBV21-1 to TRBJ1-6. TRBV21-1 is listed as a pseudogene. This CDR3 is built from 18 residues.

A word on this clone: This same CDR3 is encoded by further DNA sequences in the sample. The V call is TRBV18, the J call TRBJ1-2, with a tentative D call TRBD1 (5 bases). CDR1 is KGHSH and CDR2 is LQKENI in the germline V gene. Deletions cut 3 bases from V and 6 bases from J, with 11 bases between. This CDR3 contains 13 residues. The CDR3 nucleotides are TGTGCCAGCTCACCTTCAGGGTCGGATGGCTACACCTTC. Amino acids: CASSPSGSDGYTF.

V is TRBV21-1 and J is TRBJ1-1; the table's D call of TRBD1 was not tested on the DNA. TRBV21-1 represents a pseudogene. The CDR3 sequence is 15 residues long. The CDR3, as DNA: TGTGCCAGCCCCCGGGACAGGGAAGGGAACACTGAAGCTTTCTTT. Protein: CASPRDREGNTEAFF.

This clone counts as medium-sized. The rearrangement uses TRBV4-2 and TRBJ2-7; TRBD1 matches 7 bases. V lost 0 bases, J lost 0 bases, and 5 bases stayed unmatched. The germline V gene has CDR1 LGHNA and CDR2 YNFKEQ. The CDR3 is 16 residues long. The CDR3 region has the DNA TGTGCCAGCAGCCAAGATAGAGGGACAGTCTCCTACGAGCAGTACTTC. It yields the protein CASSQDRGTVSYEQYF.

This clone was detected once. This sequence joins TRBV20-1 and TRBJ2-1; D is perhaps TRBD2 (5 bases). This CDR3 is built from 11 residues. V was pared by 0 bases and J by 12 bases, with 9 bases between. Germline V gene lookup returns CDR1 DFQATT and CDR2 SNEGSKA (reference sequence). The CDR3 bases are TGCAGTGCTAGAGATAAGACTACGCAGTTCTTC. It is translated as CSARDKTTQFF.

This chain uses TRBV19 with TRBJ1-6, with 7 bases aligning to TRBD1. The CDR3 is made up of 15 amino acids. Per the germline V gene, CDR1 is LNHDA and CDR2 is SQIVND (reference sequence). V trimming: 5 bases; J trimming: 7 bases; junction bases outside the gene matches: 8. The CDR3 is CASSPPGQLNSPLHF. The CDR3 DNA sequence: TGTGCCAGTAGTCCGCCGGGACAGTTAAATTCACCCCTCCACTTT.

J is TRBJ1-2 and V is TRBV27; tentatively, D is TRBD1 (5 bases). Per germline, CDR1 MNHEY and CDR2 SMNVEV (reference sequence). With 0 bases removed from V and 4 bases from J, the gap between germline ends came to 9 bases. The CDR3 is 14 amino acids. CDR3 DNA: TGTGCCAGCAGTTTATCGGGGGGTCCCTATGGCTACACCTTC. The encoded protein is CASSLSGGPYGYTF.

The V and J genes are TRBV6-5 and TRBJ1-1; TRBD1 matches at 9 bases. V shed 2 bases, J shed 6 bases, and the junction held 7 bases outside the gene matches. In germline, CDR1 is MNHEY, CDR2 SVGAGI. The CDR3 has 15 residues. The CDR3 nucleotides read TGTGCCAGCAGTTACACCATGGACAGGGGCGCTGAAGCTTTCTTT. Amino acid sequence: CASSYTMDRGAEAFF.

The gene calls are TRBV5-5 and TRBJ2-2; 12 positions match TRBD1. The CDR3 is 18 residues long. V gave up 4 bases and J gave up 2 bases; unmatched junction bases: 9. Germline CDR1 SGHKS, CDR2 YYEKEE (reference sequence). CDR3 in amino acids: CASSRTPGTGGNTGELFF. The CDR3 DNA follows: TGTGCCAGCAGCCGTACCCCCGGGACAGGGGGCAACACCGGGGAGCTGTTTTTT.

In the case of this clone: The same CDR3 also results from other DNA sequences found in this sample. The chain carries TRBV11-3 and TRBJ2-2; the D gene is possibly TRBD1 (6 bases). The germline gives CDR1 SGHNT, CDR2 YENEEA. Trimming left V 0 bases short and J 4 bases short, with 9 bases between. There are 15 residues in the CDR3. CDR3 sequence (DNA): TGTGCCAGCAGCTTAGACAGGGGTGGCACCGGGGAGCTGTTTTTT. This translates into CASSLDRGGTGELFF.

The chain joins TRBV10-3 to TRBJ1-2, with TRBD1 identical over 9 bases. The germline gives CDR1 ENHRY, CDR2 SYGVKD. The CDR3 loop spans 13 amino acids. Trimming removed 10 bases from V and 8 bases from J; junction bases left unmatched: 11. CDR3 sequence: CATSGTGRSGYTF. The CDR3 DNA reads as TGTGCCACCTCCGGGACAGGGAGGAGCGGCTACACCTTC.

The V and J genes are TRBV4-1 and TRBJ2-3; D is undetermined. From germline, CDR1 is MGHRA and CDR2 YSYEKL. CDR3 size: 13 residues. The ends were cut back, 4 bases at V and 2 bases at J, with 7 bases in the middle. CDR3 nucleotides: TGCGCCAGCAGCCCGGGCCTCACAGATACGCAGTATTTT. It translates to CASSPGLTDTQYF.

The chain couples TRBV29-1 to TRBJ2-3, with 9 bases matching TRBD1. With V trimmed by 3 bases and J by 0 bases, 4 bases remained unmatched. CDR1 and CDR2 from the germline V gene are SQVTM and ANQGSEA. CDR3 size: 15 residues. For the CDR3, the DNA is TGCAGCGTTGAGGACAGGGGCGTTAGCACAGATACGCAGTATTTT. As protein: CSVEDRGVSTDTQYF.

This chain joins TRBV7-2 and TRBJ2-3; a weak D match, TRBD2 (6 bases). The CDR3 totals 12 residues. Germline values: CDR1 SGHTA, CDR2 FQGNSA. Trimming shortened V by 5 bases and J by 7 bases, and 10 bases separated the two germline ends. This CDR3 is CASSRAGNTQYF. For the CDR3, the DNA is TGTGCCAGCAGCCGTGCGGGAAATACGCAGTATTTT.

This chain joins TRBV19 and TRBJ1-3, with 9 bases fitting TRBD1. V gave up 4 bases and J gave up 4 bases; unmatched junction bases: 11. The CDR3 totals 17 residues. From germline, CDR1 is LNHDA and CDR2 SQIVND (reference sequence). The CDR3 here is CASSTINRGLWGNTIYF. The CDR3 DNA follows: TGTGCCAGTAGTACCATCAACAGGGGGCTCTGGGGAAACACCATATATTTT. The full variable domain, in which reference TRBV19 and TRBJ1-3 provide the parts outside the CDR3, is DGGITQSPKYLFRKEGQNVTLSCEQNLNHDAMYWYRQDPGQGLRLIYYSQIVNDFQKGDIAEGYSVSREKKESFPLTVTSAQKNPTAFYLCASSTINRGLWGNTIYFGEGSWLTVV.

This chain uses TRBV18 with TRBJ2-5; D ambiguous. This CDR3 is 15 amino acids long. CDR1 KGHSH and CDR2 LQKENI come from the germline V gene. V gave up 3 bases and J gave up 0 bases, with 11 bases separating them. The CDR3 loop reads CASSPQAPYQETQYF. The DNA of the CDR3 is TGTGCCAGCTCACCCCAGGCCCCGTACCAAGAGACCCAGTACTTC.

V is TRBV6-1 and J is TRBJ2-7, with D perhaps TRBD1 (9 bases). With 2 bases removed from V and 7 bases from J, the gap between germline ends came to 18 bases. This CDR3 comprises 15 residues. CDR1 MNHNS and CDR2 SASEGT come from the germline V gene. CDR3 region: CASSEPGQGTSEQYF. The CDR3 DNA reads TGTGCCAGCAGTGAACCAGGACAGGGGACTAGTGAGCAGTACTTC.

The chain has TRBV6-1 and TRBJ2-3, with D possibly called TRBD1 or TRBD2 (5 bases each). Germline assignment: CDR1 MNHNS and CDR2 SASEGT. The CDR3 has 14 amino acids. V lost 4 bases to trimming and J lost 3 bases, with 11 bases between them. In DNA, the CDR3 is TGTGCCAGCAGTGGGGTTGGGGGAACAGATACGCAGTATTTT. It yields the protein CASSGVGGTDTQYF.

The chain joins TRBV5-1 to TRBJ2-7; weak D call: TRBD1 (6 bases). Germline values: CDR1 SGHRS, CDR2 YFSETQ. The CDR3 sequence is 12 residues long. Trimming removed 4 bases at V and 5 bases at J, with 10 bases between. This CDR3 is CASSRPGDEQYF. CDR3 DNA: TGCGCCAGCAGCCGTCCAGGGGACGAGCAGTACTTC. Looking up the rest from reference TRBV5-1 and TRBJ2-7 gives the full variable domain: KAGVTQTPRYLIKTRGQQVTLSCSPISGHRSVSWYQQTPGQGLQFLFEYFSETQRNKGNFPGRFSGRQFSNSRSEMNVSTLELGDSALYLCASSRPGDEQYFGPGTRLTVT.

The chain has TRBV7-9 and TRBJ1-1; 10 nucleotides line up with TRBD1. V lost 1 base, J lost 2 bases, and 7 bases stayed unmatched. The CDR3 covers 17 residues. Per the germline V gene, CDR1 is SEHNR and CDR2 is FQNEAQ (reference sequence). This CDR3 is CASSLVVGTGENTEAFF. As DNA, the CDR3 is TGTGCCAGCAGCTTAGTAGTAGGGACAGGGGAAAACACTGAAGCTTTCTTT.